The clone carrying this TCR beta chain was picked up one time. The antigen remains undetermined. The data derive from a study of T cell repertoires in cytomegalovirus infection. Across the study: The public TCR beta signatures pointed to both CMV infection and matching HLA type.

TCRdb re-analysed the reads in MiXCR, keeping a single row per CDR3 protein. The table records more than 300,000 distinct CDR3 sequences, about 32% of them present only once. Germline V CDR1 and CDR2: KGHSH, LQKENI. Germline trimming cut 3 bases from V and 7 bases from J; bases unmatched to any gene: 9. This CDR3 comprises 15 residues. This sample comprised cultured PBMCs, obtained from culture after CMV antigen stimulation. This TCR was recovered from a human donor in good health (CMV status not recorded). Some clones in this sample may be carry-over from other donors' samples. V gene TRBV18 combines with J gene TRBJ1-5; TRBD1 matches at 7 bases. The CDR3: CASSPTEGARQPQHF. In DNA form, the CDR3 reads TGTGCCAGCTCACCTACTGAGGGGGCCAGGCAGCCCCAGCATTTT.